This T cell receptor (beta chain) is from a study of fetal regulatory T cell absence and autoimmunity. TCRdb's table, derived via immunoSEQ multiplex PCR, lists solely in-frame clones and lacks some. The table shows tens of thousands of clones, with approximately 83% occurring only once. Sequenced sample: cord blood. This clonotype originated in a newborn boy with IPEX syndrome.

CDR3 nucleotide sequence: TGTGCCAGCAGTTTCGGGGGGATGAACACTGAAGCTTTCTTT. This gives the protein CASSFGGMNTEAFF. This chain links TRBV27 with TRBJ1-1; D perhaps matches TRBD1 (5 bases). The germline gives CDR1 MNHEY, CDR2 SMNVEV (reference sequence). V was pared by 3 bases and J by 0 bases, with 8 bases between. The CDR3 is made up of 14 amino acids.